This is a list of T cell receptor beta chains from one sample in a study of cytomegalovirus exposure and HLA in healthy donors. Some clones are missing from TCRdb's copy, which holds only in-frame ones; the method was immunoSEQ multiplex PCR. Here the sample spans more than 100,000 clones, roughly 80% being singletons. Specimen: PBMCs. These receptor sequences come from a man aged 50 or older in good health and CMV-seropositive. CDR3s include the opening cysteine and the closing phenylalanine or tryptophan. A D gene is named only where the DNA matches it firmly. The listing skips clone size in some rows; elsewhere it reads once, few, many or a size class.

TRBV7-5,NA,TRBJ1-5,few,CVIKRQFSNQPQHF,TGTGTCATCAAGCGACAGTTCAGCAATCAGCCCCAGCATTTT
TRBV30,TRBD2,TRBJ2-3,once,CAWSRAGAGTDTQYF,TGTGCCTGGAGTAGGGCGGGAGCGGGAACAGATACGCAGTATTTT
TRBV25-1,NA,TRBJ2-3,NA,CASSGRHALGGDTQYF,TGTGCCAGCAGTGGAAGACATGCACTGGGAGGAGATACGCAGTATTTT
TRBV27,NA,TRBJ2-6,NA,CASRLFSGANVLTF,TGTGCCAGCAGACTCTTCTCTGGGGCCAACGTCCTGACTTTC
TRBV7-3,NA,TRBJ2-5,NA,CASSTYPQETQYF,TGTGCCAGCAGCACATATCCCCAGGAGACCCAGTACTTC
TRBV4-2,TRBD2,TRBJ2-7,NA,CASSPATGVSGSPEQYF,TGTGCCAGCAGCCCCGCAACTGGGGTTAGCGGGAGCCCCGAGCAGTACTTC
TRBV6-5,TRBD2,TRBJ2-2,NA,CASSSGGWTGELFF,TGTGCCAGCAGTTCCGGGGGGTGGACCGGGGAGCTGTTTTTT
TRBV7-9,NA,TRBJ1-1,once,CASSLGPTEAFF,TGTGCCAGCAGCTTAGGGCCCACTGAAGCTTTCTTT
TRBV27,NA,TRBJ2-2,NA,CASSRQTDWNTGELFF,TGTGCCAGCAGCCGCCAAACCGACTGGAACACCGGGGAGCTGTTTTTT
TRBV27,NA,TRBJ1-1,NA,CASSLFPRTEAFF,TGTGCCAGCAGTTTATTCCCACGGACTGAAGCTTTCTTT
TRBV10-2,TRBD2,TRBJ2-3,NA,CASSLAGGPTDTQYF,TGCGCCAGCAGCCTCGCGGGAGGGCCAACAGATACGCAGTATTTT
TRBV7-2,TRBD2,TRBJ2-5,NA,CASSRWTSGEETQYF,TGTGCCAGCAGCCGATGGACTAGCGGGGAAGAGACCCAGTACTTC
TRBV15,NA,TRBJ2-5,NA,CATSRDLGLQETQYF,TGTGCCACCAGCAGAGATCTTGGACTTCAAGAGACCCAGTACTTC
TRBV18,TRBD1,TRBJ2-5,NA,CASSNWTGEETQYF,TGTGCCAGCTCAAACTGGACAGGGGAAGAGACCCAGTACTTC
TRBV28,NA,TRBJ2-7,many,CASSPLTSGYEQYF,TGTGCCAGCAGTCCCCTAACCAGCGGGTACGAGCAGTACTTC
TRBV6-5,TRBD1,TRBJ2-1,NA,CASSFGTGQGGEQFF,TGTGCCAGCAGTTTTGGCACGGGACAGGGAGGCGAGCAGTTCTTC
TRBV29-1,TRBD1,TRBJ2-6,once,CSVSTGGILGSGANVLTF,TGCAGCGTCTCGACAGGGGGCATATTGGGCTCTGGGGCCAACGTCCTGACTTTC
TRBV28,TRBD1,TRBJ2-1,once,CASRPQGAVEQFF,TGTGCCAGCAGGCCACAGGGGGCGGTTGAGCAGTTCTTC
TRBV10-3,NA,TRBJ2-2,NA,CAISQGTELFF,TGTGCCATCAGTCAGGGTACGGAGCTGTTTTTT
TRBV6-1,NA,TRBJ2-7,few,CASSAAGFSTYEQYF,TGTGCCAGCAGTGCGGCGGGGTTTTCGACCTACGAGCAGTACTTC